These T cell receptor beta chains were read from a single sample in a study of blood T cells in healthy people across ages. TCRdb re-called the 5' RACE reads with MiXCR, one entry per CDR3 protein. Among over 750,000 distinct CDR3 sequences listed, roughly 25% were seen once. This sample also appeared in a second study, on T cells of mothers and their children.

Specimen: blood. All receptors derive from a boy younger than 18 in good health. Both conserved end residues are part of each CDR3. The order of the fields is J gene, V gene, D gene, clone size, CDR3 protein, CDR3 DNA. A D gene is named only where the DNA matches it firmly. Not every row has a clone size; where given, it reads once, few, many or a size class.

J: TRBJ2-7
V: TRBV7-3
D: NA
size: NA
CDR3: CASSLYGGISYEQYF
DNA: TGTGCCAGCAGCTTATATGGCGGAATCTCCTACGAGCAGTACTTC

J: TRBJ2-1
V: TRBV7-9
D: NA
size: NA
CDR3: CASSFSLHHEQFF
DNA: TGTGCCAGCAGCTTCTCACTCCACCATGAGCAGTTCTTC

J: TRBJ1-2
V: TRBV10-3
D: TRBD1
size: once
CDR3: CAISKGQGSNGYTF
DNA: TGTGCCATCAGCAAGGGACAGGGATCGAATGGCTACACCTTC

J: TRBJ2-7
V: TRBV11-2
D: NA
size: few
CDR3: CASSLDLRVKGPYEQYF
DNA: TGTGCCAGCAGCTTAGATCTTAGGGTCAAAGGCCCCTACGAGCAGTACTTC

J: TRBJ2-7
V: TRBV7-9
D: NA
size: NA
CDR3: CASSRSDNYEQYF
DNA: TGTGCCAGCAGCCGATCCGACAACTACGAGCAGTACTTC

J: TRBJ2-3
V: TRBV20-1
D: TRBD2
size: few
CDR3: CSASGLAGGSTDTQYF
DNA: TGCAGTGCTAGCGGACTAGCGGGAGGTAGCACAGATACGCAGTATTTT

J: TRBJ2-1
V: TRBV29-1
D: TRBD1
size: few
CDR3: CSVGQESYNEQFF
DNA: TGCAGCGTCGGACAGGAGTCATACAATGAGCAGTTCTTC

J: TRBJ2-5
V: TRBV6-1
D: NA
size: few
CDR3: CASSGLTPGGGPQETQYF
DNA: TGTGCCAGCAGTGGCCTCACACCGGGCGGGGGCCCCCAAGAGACCCAGTACTTC

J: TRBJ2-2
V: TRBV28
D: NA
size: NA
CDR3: CASHHRGGVGELFF
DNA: TGTGCCAGCCACCACAGGGGAGGTGTCGGGGAGCTGTTTTTT

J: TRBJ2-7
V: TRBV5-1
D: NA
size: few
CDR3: CASSLGGEGYEQYF
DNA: TGCGCCAGCAGCTTGGGAGGTGAGGGCTACGAGCAGTACTTC

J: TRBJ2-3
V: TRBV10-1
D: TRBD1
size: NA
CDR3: CASSEGQGATDTQYF
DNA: TGCGCCAGCAGTGAGGGACAGGGGGCCACAGATACGCAGTATTTT

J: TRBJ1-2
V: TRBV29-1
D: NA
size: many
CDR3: CSVRDNYGYTF
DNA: TGCAGCGTCCGGGACAACTATGGCTACACCTTC

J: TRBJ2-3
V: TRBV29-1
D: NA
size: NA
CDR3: CSVEGTGVDTQYF
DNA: TGCAGCGTTGAAGGAACAGGAGTAGATACGCAGTATTTT

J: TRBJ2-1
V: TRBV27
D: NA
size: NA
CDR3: CASSQGGRYNEQFF
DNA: TGTGCCAGCAGTCAAGGCGGACGATACAATGAGCAGTTCTTC

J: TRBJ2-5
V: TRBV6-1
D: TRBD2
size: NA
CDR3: CASSGGLAVQETQYF
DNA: TGTGCCAGCAGTGGGGGACTAGCGGTCCAAGAGACCCAGTACTTC

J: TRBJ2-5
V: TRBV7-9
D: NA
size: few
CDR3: CASTVGKGKETQYF
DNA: TGTGCCAGCACCGTCGGAAAGGGAAAAGAGACCCAGTACTTC

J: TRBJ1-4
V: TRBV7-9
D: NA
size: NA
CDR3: CASSFEGEKLLF
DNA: TGTGCCAGCAGCTTCGAAGGCGAAAAACTGCTTTTT

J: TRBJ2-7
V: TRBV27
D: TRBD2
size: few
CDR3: CASSPTSLAAVSYEQYF
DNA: TGTGCCAGCAGTCCCACTAGTCTAGCGGCCGTCTCCTACGAGCAGTACTTC

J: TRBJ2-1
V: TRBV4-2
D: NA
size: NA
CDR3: CASSQEVTVMNEQFF
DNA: TGTGCCAGCAGCCAAGAGGTTACCGTGATGAATGAGCAGTTCTTC

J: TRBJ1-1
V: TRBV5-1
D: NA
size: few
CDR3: CASSPGVFTEAFF
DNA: TGCGCCAGCAGCCCCGGGGTTTTCACTGAAGCTTTCTTT

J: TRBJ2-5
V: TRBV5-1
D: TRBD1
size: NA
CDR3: CASSLRGQGALQYF
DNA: TGCGCCAGCAGCTTGAGGGGACAGGGGGCTCTGCAGTACTTC

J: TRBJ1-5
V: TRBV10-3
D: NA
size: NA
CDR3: CAISDRGNQPQHF
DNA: TGTGCCATCAGCGACCGGGGCAATCAGCCCCAGCATTTT

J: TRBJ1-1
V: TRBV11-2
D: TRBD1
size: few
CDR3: CASSLDRGMNTEAFF
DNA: TGTGCCAGCAGCTTAGACAGGGGGATGAACACTGAAGCTTTCTTT

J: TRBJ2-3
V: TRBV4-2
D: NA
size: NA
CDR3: CASSHGRFETDTQYF
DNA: TGTGCCAGCAGCCACGGACGTTTCGAAACAGATACGCAGTATTTT

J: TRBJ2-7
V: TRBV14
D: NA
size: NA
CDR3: CASSPLLTEDEQYF
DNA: TGTGCCAGCAGCCCTCTTCTTACGGAGGACGAGCAGTACTTC

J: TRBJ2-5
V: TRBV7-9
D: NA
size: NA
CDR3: CASSSSRTKETRYF
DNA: TGTGCCAGCAGCTCATCTAGGACGAAAGAGACCCGGTACTTC

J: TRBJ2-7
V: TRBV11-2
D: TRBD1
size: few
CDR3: CASRDGVGQGVYEQYF
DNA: TGTGCCAGCAGGGACGGGGTGGGACAGGGAGTCTACGAGCAGTACTTC

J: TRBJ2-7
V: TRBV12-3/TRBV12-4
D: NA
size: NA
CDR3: CASGLQGLYEQYF
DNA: TGTGCCAGCGGGTTACAGGGTCTCTACGAGCAGTACTTC

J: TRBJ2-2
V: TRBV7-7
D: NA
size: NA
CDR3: CASSLGVTANTGELFF
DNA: TGTGCTAGCAGCTTAGGTGTGACAGCGAACACCGGGGAGCTGTTTTTT

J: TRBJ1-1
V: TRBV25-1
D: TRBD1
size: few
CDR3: CASSATGGGGTEAFF
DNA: TGTGCCAGCAGTGCAACAGGGGGCGGAGGGACTGAAGCTTTCTTT

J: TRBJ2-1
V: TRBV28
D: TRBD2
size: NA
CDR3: CASSSSGRGGYNEQFF
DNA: TGTGCCAGCAGTTCCAGCGGGAGAGGGGGTTACAATGAGCAGTTCTTC

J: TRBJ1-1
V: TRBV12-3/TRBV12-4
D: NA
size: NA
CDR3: CASSFFEGNTEAFF
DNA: TGTGCCAGCAGTTTTTTTGAAGGGAACACTGAAGCTTTCTTT

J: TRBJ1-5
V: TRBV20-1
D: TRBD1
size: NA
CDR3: CSARDRNSNQPQHF
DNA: TGCAGTGCTCGGGACAGAAATAGCAATCAGCCCCAGCATTTT

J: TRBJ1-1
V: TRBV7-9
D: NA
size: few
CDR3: CASSSDPPGATFF
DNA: TGTGCCAGCAGCTCCGACCCCCCGGGGGCAACTTTCTTT

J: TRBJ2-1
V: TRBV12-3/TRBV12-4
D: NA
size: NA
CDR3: CASGYDEQFF
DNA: TGTGCCAGCGGTTACGATGAGCAGTTCTTC

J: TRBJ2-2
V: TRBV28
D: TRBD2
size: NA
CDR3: CASRSSGINTGELFF
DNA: TGTGCCAGCAGATCTAGCGGAATAAACACCGGGGAGCTGTTTTTT

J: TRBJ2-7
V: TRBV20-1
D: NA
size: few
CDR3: CSVTTGSYEQYF
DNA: TGCAGTGTCACGACAGGCTCCTACGAGCAGTACTTC

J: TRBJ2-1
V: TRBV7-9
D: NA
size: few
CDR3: CASSLGAPAYNEQFF
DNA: TGTGCCAGCAGCTTAGGCGCCCCAGCTTACAATGAGCAGTTCTTC

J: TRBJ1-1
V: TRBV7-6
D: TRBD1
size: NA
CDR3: CASSFNRGNTEAFF
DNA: TGTGCCAGCAGCTTTAACAGGGGGAACACTGAAGCTTTCTTT

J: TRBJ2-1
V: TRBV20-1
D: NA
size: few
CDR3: CSARGPGPYNEQFF
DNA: TGCAGTGCTAGAGGCCCGGGGCCGTACAATGAGCAGTTCTTC

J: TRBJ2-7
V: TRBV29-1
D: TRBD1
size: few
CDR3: CGVDVGQDYEQYF
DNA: TGCGGCGTTGATGTGGGACAGGACTACGAGCAGTACTTC